This T cell receptor (beta chain) was sequenced for a study of T cells in Graves' hyperthyroidism and ophthalmopathy. RNA transcripts gave rise to amplified TCR beta CDR3 regions. HTBI primers were employed in a first-round RT-PCR of the TCR CDR3. TCRdb recomputed calls from the multiplex PCR reads with MiXCR, one row per CDR3 protein. The table lists roughly 520,000 distinct CDR3 sequences, roughly a quarter of them singletons. The length of the CDR3 is 12 residues. CDR1 is LGHDT and CDR2 is YNNKEL in the germline V gene (reference sequence). Trimming removed 3 bases at V and 5 bases at J, with 4 bases between. This clonotype was seen a handful of times. The antigen remains unidentified. Uncontrolled infection, other autoimmune disease, pregnancy or lactation disqualified patients from enrolment. The authors obtained PBMCs from more than 9.5 ml of fresh peripheral blood. Study-wide points: Most expanded thyroid clonotypes above 0.001 recurred in blood. Onset of ophthalmopathy came a median 6.5 months after the model predicted it.

Sequenced: blood. The receptor was derived from a woman in her twenties or thirties with Graves' ophthalmopathy. V is TRBV3-1 and J is TRBJ2-2; D is unresolved. CDR3: CASSHWTGELFF. The DNA for the CDR3 is TGTGCCAGCAGCCATTGGACCGGGGAGCTGTTTTTT. The full variable domain, with the rest looked up from reference TRBV3-1 and TRBJ2-2, is DTAVSQTPKYLVTQMGNDKSIKCEQNLGHDTMYWYKQDSKKFLKIMFSYNNKELIINETVPNRFSPKSPDKAHLNLHINSLELGDSAVYFCASSHWTGELFFGEGSRLTVL.